This T cell receptor (beta chain) was sequenced during a study of kidney transplant recipient with SARS-CoV-2 infection. In germline, CDR1 is MNHEY, CDR2 SVGAGI. The CDR3 extends over 15 amino acids. Trimming took 6 bases from V and 0 from J, leaving 12 bases between them. TCRdb itself ran the reads through MiXCR, one entry per CDR3 protein. The profile shows under 250,000 distinct CDR3 sequences, around 26% of them singletons. The material was a blood sample, obtained at baseline and around day 110 from a kidney transplant recipient. The V call is TRBV6-5, the J call TRBJ2-4; D might be TRBD1 (5 bases). This TCR was sampled from a male patient aged 25 to 39 who had COVID-19 and was a kidney transplant recipient. Some T cells may trace back to the graft donor. The CDR3 region is CASSLAGSAKNIQYF. CDR3 in DNA: TGTGCCAGCAGCCTCGCAGGGTCAGCCAAAAACATTCAGTACTTC.